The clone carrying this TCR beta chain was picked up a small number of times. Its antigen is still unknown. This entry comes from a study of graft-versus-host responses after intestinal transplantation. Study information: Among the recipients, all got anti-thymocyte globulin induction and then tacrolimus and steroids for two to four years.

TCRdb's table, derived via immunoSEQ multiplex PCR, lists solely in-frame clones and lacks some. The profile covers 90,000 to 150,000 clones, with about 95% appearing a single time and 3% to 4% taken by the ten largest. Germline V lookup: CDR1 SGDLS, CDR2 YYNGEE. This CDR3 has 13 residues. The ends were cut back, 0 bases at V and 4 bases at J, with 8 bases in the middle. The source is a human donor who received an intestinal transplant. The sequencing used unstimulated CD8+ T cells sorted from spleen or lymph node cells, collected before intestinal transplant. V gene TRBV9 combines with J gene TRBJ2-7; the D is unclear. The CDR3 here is CASSVGEDYEQYF. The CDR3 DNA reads TGTGCCAGCAGCGTAGGTGAGGATTACGAGCAGTACTTC.